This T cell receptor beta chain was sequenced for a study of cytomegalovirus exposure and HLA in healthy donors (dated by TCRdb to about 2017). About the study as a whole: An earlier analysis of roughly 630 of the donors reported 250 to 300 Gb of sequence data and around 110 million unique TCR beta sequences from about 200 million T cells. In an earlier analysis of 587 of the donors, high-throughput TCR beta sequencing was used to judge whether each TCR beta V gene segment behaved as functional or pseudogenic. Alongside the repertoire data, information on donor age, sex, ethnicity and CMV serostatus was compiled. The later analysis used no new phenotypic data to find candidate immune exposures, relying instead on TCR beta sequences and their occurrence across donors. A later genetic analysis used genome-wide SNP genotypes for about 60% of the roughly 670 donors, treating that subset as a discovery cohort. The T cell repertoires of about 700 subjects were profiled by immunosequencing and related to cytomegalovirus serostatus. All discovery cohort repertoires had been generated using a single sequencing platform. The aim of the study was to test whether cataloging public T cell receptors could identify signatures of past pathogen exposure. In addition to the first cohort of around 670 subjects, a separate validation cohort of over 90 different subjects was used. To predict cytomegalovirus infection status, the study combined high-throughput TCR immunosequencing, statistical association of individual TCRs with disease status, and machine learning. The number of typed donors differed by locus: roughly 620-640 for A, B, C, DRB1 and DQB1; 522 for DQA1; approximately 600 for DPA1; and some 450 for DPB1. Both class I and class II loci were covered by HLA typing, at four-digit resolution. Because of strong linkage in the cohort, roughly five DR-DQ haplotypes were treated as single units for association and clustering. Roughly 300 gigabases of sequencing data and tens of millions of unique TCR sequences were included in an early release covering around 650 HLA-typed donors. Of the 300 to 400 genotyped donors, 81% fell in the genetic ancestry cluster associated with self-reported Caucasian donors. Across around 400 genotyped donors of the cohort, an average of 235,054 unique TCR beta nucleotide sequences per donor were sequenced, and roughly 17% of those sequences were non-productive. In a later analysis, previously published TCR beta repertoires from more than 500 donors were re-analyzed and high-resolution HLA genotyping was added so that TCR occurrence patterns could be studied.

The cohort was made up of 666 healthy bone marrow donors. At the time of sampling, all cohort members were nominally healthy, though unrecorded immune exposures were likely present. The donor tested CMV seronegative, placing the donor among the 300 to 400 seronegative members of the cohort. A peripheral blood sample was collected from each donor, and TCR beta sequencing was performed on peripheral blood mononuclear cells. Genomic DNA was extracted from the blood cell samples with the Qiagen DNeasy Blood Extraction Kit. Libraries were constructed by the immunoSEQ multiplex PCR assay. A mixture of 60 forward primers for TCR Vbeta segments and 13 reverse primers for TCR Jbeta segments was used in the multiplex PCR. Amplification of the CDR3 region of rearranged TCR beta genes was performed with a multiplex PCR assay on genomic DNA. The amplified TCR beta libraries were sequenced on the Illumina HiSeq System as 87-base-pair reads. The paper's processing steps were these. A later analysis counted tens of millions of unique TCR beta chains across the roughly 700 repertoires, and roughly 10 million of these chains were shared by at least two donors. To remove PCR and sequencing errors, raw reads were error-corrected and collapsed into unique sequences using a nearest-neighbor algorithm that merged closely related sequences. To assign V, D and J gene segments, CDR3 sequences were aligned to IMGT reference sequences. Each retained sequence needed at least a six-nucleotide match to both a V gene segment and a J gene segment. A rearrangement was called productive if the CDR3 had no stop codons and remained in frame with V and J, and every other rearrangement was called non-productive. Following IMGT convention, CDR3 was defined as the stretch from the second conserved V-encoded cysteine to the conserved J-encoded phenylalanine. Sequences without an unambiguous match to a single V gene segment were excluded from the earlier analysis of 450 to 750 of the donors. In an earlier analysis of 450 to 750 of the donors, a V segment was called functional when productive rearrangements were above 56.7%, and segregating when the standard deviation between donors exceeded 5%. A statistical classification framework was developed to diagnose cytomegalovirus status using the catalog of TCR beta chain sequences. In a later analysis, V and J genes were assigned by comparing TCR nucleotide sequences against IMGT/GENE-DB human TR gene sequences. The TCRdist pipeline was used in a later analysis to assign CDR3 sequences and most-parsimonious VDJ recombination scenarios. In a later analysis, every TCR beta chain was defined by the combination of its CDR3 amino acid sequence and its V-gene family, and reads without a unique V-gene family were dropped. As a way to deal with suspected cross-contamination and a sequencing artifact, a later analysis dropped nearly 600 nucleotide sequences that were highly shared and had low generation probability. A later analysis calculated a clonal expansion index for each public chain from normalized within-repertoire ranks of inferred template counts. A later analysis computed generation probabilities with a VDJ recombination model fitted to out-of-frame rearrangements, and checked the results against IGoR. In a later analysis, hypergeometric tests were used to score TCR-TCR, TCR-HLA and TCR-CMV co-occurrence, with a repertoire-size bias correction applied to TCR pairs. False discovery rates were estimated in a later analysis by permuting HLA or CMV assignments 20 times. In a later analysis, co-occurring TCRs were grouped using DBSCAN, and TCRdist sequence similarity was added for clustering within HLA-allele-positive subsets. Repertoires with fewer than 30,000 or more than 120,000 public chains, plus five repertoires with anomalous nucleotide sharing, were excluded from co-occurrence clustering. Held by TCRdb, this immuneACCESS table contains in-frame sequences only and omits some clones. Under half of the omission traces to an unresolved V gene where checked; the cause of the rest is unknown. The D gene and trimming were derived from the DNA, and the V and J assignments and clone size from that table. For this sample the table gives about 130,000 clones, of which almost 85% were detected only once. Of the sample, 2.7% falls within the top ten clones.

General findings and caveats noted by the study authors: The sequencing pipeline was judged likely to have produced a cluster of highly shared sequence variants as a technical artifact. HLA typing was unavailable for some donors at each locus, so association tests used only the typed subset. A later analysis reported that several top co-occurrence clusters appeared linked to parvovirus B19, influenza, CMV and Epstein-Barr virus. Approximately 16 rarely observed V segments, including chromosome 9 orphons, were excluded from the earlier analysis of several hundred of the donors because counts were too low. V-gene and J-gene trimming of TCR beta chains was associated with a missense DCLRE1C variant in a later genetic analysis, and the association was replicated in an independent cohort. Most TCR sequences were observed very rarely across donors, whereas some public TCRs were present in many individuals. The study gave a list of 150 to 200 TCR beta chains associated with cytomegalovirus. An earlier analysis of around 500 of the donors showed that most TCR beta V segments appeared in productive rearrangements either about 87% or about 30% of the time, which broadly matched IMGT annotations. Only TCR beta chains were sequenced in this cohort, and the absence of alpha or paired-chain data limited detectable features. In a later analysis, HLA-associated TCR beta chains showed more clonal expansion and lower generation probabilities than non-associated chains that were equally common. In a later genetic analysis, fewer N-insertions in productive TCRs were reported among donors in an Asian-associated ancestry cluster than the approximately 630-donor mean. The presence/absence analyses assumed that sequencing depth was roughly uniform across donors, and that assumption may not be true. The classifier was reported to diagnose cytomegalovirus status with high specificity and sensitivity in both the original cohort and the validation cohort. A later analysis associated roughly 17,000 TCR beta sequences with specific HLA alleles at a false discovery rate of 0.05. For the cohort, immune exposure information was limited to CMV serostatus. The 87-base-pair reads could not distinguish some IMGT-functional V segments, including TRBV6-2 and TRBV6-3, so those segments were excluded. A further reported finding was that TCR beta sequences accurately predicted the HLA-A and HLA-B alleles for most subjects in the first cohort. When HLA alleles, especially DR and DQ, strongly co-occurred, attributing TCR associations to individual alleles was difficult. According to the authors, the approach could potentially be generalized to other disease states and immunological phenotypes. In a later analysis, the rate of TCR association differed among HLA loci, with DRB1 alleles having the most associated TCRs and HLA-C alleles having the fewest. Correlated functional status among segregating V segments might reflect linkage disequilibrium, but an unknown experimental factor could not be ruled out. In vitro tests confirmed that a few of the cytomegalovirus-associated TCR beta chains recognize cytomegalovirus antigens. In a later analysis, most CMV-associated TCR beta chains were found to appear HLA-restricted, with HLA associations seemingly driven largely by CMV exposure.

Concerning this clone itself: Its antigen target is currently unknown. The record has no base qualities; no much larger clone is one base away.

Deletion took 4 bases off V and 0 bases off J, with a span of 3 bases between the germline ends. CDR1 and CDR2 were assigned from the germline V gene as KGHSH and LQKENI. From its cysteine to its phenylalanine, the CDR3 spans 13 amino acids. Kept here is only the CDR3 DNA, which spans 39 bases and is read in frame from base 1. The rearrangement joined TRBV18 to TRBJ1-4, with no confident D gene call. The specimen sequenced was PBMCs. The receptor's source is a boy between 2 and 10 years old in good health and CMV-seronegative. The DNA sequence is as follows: TGTGCCAGCTCACGTACAACTAATGAAAAACTGTTTTTT. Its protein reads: CASSRTTNEKLFF.